The 18 T cell receptor beta chains below come from one sample, sequenced in a study of blood T cells in healthy people across ages. A second PCR of about 7 to 12 cycles used a sample-barcoded 5' primer and a J-beta primer mix. TCRdb reanalysed the 5' RACE reads using MiXCR and keeps one entry per CDR3 protein. The table includes some 920,000 distinct CDR3 sequences, roughly 51% detected once. Sequencing was done on a sample of blood. The source is a woman aged 55-75 years in good health.

The rearrangement uses TRBV20-1 and TRBJ2-7; 8 bases line up with TRBD2. In germline, CDR1 is DFQATT, CDR2 SNEGSKA (reference sequence). J gave up 2 bases and V 6 bases, and 0 bases lay outside the gene matches. This CDR3 region has 11 residues. CDR3 amino acids: CSAAGAYEQYF. Written as DNA, the CDR3 is TGCAGTGCAGCGGGGGCCTACGAGCAGTACTTC.

The chain recombines TRBV20-1 with TRBJ2-3, with a tentative D call TRBD2 (5 bases). V lost 3 bases to trimming and J lost 2 bases, with 15 bases between them. This CDR3 comprises 15 residues. The germline V gene encodes CDR1 DFQATT and CDR2 SNEGSKA (reference sequence). The DNA of the CDR3 is TGCAGTGCTAGTCCGCCGGGCGGGTACACAGATACGCAGTATTTT. It is translated as CSASPPGGYTDTQYF.

A few counts support this clonotype. This sequence joins TRBV4-2 and TRBJ1-4, with a tentative D call TRBD1 (5 bases). Germline loops: CDR1 LGHNA, CDR2 YNFKEQ. V shed 6 bases and J shed 3 bases, with 14 bases lying between them. The CDR3 length is 15 residues. CDR3 nucleotides: TGTGCCAGCAGAGAACCTGGACACTCTAATGAAAAACTGTTTTTT. It is translated as CASREPGHSNEKLFF.

This chain connects TRBV12-3 or TRBV12-4 to TRBJ1-4; TRBD1 is a possible D gene (6 bases). Trimming pared 8 bases from V and 5 bases from J, leaving 12 bases between. The CDR3 sequence is 13 residues long. The DNA of the CDR3 is TGTGCCAGCGCCATAAGGGGGAATGAAAAACTGTTTTTT. It codes for CASAIRGNEKLFF.

The chain carries TRBV3-1 and TRBJ2-5; the D is unclear. The germline V and J ends were trimmed by 0 bases and 5 bases, with 10 bases remaining between them. CDR1 and CDR2 (germline): LGHDT, YNNKEL (reference sequence). This CDR3 region has 14 residues. This chain's CDR3 is CASSQDRVRETQYF. CDR3 nucleotide sequence: TGTGCCAGCAGCCAAGATCGGGTGAGGGAGACCCAGTACTTC.

This clonotype has a handful of counts. The V call is TRBV28, the J call TRBJ2-2, with D tentatively TRBD1 or TRBD2 (5 bases each). The CDR3 contains 14 residues. V was trimmed by 6 bases and J by 0 bases, leaving 8 bases between them. CDR1 and CDR2 (germline): MDHEN, SYDVKM. The CDR3 loop reads CASRGTANTGELFF. CDR3 in DNA: TGTGCCAGCAGGGGGACGGCGAACACCGGGGAGCTGTTTTTT.

The chain is built from TRBV29-1 and TRBJ2-7; D call uncertain. Trimming removed 7 bases from V and 1 base from J, with 17 bases in between. In germline, CDR1 is SQVTM, CDR2 ANQGSEA. CDR3 length: 14 amino acids. The CDR3 protein is CSASSSRSSYEQYF. CDR3 coding DNA: TGCAGCGCCTCCAGCTCCAGGTCGTCCTACGAGCAGTACTTC.

This sequence joins TRBV6-2 or TRBV6-3 and TRBJ1-2, with D unresolved. Deletions cut 2 bases from V and 1 base from J, with 11 bases between. Germline V gene sequence: CDR1 MNHEY, CDR2 SVGEGT. The CDR3 totals 15 residues. CDR3 region: CASSYVRNSNYGYTF. CDR3 bases: TGTGCCAGCAGTTACGTGAGAAACAGTAACTATGGCTACACCTTC.

V and J are TRBV12-3 or TRBV12-4 and TRBJ1-2; D remains ambiguous. V was trimmed by 7 bases and J by 8 bases, leaving 8 bases between them. CDR3 length: 10 amino acids. The CDR3 sequence is CASKLVGYTF. The CDR3 nucleotides read TGTGCCAGCAAATTAGTCGGCTACACCTTC.

This chain links TRBV28 with TRBJ2-7; no reliable D call. This CDR3 is 13 amino acids long. V lost 5 bases and J lost 0, with 8 bases in between. In germline, CDR1 is MDHEN, CDR2 SYDVKM. CDR3 amino acids: CASSPPTSYEQYF. The CDR3 nucleotides are TGTGCCAGCAGTCCACCAACCTCCTACGAGCAGTACTTC.

V and J are TRBV28 and TRBJ1-5; D not resolved. From germline, CDR1 is MDHEN and CDR2 SYDVKM. The CDR3 is 14 residues long. Trimming left V 6 bases short and J 0 bases short, with 9 bases between. The CDR3 nucleotides read TGTGCCAGCAGCCGGGAGTCTAGCAATCAGCCCCAGCATTTT. Protein sequence: CASSRESSNQPQHF.

CDR3 sequence (DNA): TGCAGTGCTAGAGAACTAGCGAAAGACGAGCAGTACTTC. Residues: CSARELAKDEQYF. The chain has TRBV20-1 and TRBJ2-4; 7 bases agree with TRBD2. The J call may be mistaken, given a closer DNA end match to TRBJ2-7. In germline, CDR1 is DFQATT, CDR2 SNEGSKA (reference sequence). This CDR3 contains 13 residues.

The table lists this clonotype with a few counts. The rearrangement joins TRBV3-1 to TRBJ2-5; 7 nucleotides align to TRBD1. Germline V CDR1 and CDR2: LGHDT, YNNKEL (reference sequence). V gave up 5 bases and J gave up 5 bases; unmatched junction bases: 8. CDR3 length: 14 residues. The CDR3 coding sequence is TGTGCCAGCAGCGAAAGGGGGCCGGGGGAGACCCAGTACTTC. The encoded protein is CASSERGPGETQYF.

The chain carries TRBV12-3 or TRBV12-4 and TRBJ2-3; 16 bases are shared with TRBD2. V gave up 6 bases and J gave up 6 bases; unmatched junction bases: 6. The CDR3 extends over 16 amino acids. CDR3 region: CASRSVGLAGGDTQYF. CDR3 sequence (DNA): TGTGCCAGCAGATCCGTGGGACTAGCGGGAGGGGATACGCAGTATTTT.

This clonotype was counted once. The rearrangement uses TRBV12-5 and TRBJ1-1, with 9 bases identical to TRBD1. Germline V gene lookup returns CDR1 LGHNT and CDR2 FRNRAP. The CDR3 is 15 amino acids. The V and J ends lost 5 bases and 0 bases, in that order; junction bases with no gene match: 4. CDR3 region: CASGHGQGLNTEAFF. The CDR3 DNA follows: TGTGCTAGTGGTCACGGACAGGGGTTGAACACTGAAGCTTTCTTT.

The gene calls are TRBV4-2 and TRBJ2-7; TRBD2 matches 15 bases. The CDR3 runs 15 residues. With V trimmed by 3 bases and J by 6 bases, 3 bases remained unmatched. Germline V gene data show CDR1 as LGHNA and CDR2 as YNFKEQ. The CDR3 protein is CASSQSGLAGGEQYF. The CDR3 DNA is TGTGCCAGCAGCCAGTCGGGACTAGCGGGAGGCGAGCAGTACTTC.

The chain couples TRBV10-3 to TRBJ2-1; D is undetermined. This CDR3 has 15 amino acids. Germline loops: CDR1 ENHRY, CDR2 SYGVKD. V lost 4 bases and J lost 4, with 14 bases in between. The CDR3 here is CAISASPGQYNEQFF. CDR3 nucleotides: TGTGCCATCAGTGCCTCGCCCGGGCAGTACAATGAGCAGTTCTTC.

The chain is built from TRBV28 and TRBJ2-6; D ambiguous. In germline, CDR1 is MDHEN, CDR2 SYDVKM. Trimming stripped 3 bases from V and 0 bases from J, with 6 bases between. This CDR3 contains 15 residues. CDR3 coding DNA: TGTGCCAGCAGTTTCCCTTACTCTGGGGCCAACGTCCTGACTTTC. It codes for CASSFPYSGANVLTF.